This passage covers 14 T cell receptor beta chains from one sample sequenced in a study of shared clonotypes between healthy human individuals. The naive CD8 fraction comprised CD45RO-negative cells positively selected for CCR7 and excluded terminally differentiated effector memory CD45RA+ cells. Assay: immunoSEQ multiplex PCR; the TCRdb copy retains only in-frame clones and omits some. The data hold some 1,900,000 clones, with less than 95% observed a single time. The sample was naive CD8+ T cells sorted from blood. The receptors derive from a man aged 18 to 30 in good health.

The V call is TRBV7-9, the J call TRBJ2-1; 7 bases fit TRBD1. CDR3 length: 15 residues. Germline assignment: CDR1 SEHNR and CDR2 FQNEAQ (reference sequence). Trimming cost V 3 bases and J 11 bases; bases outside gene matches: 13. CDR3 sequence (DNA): TGTGCCAGCAGCTTTCTAGGGGGCCTGAATAATAAGCAGTTCTTC. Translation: CASSFLGGLNNKQFF.

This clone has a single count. CDR3 coding DNA: TGCGCCAGCAGCCAAGATTGGACAGGGATCTACGAGCAGTACTTC. This translates into CASSQDWTGIYEQYF. The rearrangement links TRBV4-3 to TRBJ2-7; 8 nucleotides line up with TRBD1. V gave up 0 bases and J gave up 3 bases; unmatched junction bases: 4. The CDR3 is made up of 15 amino acids. Germline V gene sequence: CDR1 LGHNA, CDR2 YSLEER.

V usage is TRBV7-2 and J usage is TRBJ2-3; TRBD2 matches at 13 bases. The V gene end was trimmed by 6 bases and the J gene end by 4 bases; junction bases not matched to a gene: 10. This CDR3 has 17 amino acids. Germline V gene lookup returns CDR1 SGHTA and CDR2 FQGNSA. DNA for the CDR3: TGTGCCAGCAGTCTACTAGCGGGGGGGCACGTTTCAGATACGCAGTATTTT. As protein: CASSLLAGGHVSDTQYF.

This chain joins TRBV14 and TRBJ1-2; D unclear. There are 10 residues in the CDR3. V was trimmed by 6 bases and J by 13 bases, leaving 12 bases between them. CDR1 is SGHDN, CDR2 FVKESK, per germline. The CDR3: CASSRDLVTF. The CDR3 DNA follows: TGTGCCAGCAGTAGGGATCTGGTCACCTTC.

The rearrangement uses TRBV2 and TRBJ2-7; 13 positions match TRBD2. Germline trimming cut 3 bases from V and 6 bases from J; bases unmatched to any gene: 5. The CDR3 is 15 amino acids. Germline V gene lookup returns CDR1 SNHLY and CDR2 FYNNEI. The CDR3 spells CASSDSGLAGVEQYF. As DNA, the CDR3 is TGTGCCAGCAGTGATTCTGGACTAGCGGGGGTCGAGCAGTACTTC.

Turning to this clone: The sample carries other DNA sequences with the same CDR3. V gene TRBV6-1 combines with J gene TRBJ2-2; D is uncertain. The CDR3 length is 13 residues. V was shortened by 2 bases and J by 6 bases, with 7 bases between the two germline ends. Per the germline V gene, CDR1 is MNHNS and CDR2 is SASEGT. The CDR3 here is CASSELGSGELFF. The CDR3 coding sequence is TGTGCCAGCAGTGAATTAGGGTCCGGGGAGCTGTTTTTT.

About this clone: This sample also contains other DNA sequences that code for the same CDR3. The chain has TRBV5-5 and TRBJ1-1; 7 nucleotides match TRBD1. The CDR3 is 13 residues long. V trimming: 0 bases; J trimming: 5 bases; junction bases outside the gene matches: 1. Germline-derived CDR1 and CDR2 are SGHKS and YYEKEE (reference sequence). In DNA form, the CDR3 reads TGTGCCAGCAGCTTGGACAGGGGTACTGAAGCTTTCTTT. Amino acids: CASSLDRGTEAFF.

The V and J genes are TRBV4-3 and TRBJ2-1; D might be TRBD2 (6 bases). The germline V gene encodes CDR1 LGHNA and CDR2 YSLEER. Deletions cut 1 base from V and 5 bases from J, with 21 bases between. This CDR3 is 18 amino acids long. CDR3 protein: CASSQAGRWGEGDNEQFF. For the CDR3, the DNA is TGCGCCAGCAGCCAAGCCGGAAGATGGGGGGAAGGGGACAATGAGCAGTTCTTC.

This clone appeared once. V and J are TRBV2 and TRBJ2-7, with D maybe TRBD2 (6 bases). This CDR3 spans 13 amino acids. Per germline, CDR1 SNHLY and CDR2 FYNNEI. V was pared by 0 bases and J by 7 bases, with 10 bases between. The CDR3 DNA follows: TGTGCCAGCAGTGAAGCTGGAGGGTCTGAGCAGTACTTC. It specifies CASSEAGGSEQYF.

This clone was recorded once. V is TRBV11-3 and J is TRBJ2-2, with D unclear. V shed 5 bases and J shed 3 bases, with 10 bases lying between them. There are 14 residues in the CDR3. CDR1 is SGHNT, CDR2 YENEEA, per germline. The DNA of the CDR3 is TGTGCCAGCAGCCTTCATTTCTACACCGGGGAGCTGTTTTTT. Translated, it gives CASSLHFYTGELFF.

The CDR3: CASSLGVAGGLYEQYF. The CDR3 nucleotides are TGTGCCAGCAGCTTAGGGGTAGCGGGCGGCCTCTACGAGCAGTACTTC. J is TRBJ2-7 and V is TRBV7-8, with 7 bases that match TRBD2. This CDR3 contains 16 residues. V was pared by 1 base and J by 3 bases, with 9 bases of the junction left unmatched. Per the germline V gene, CDR1 is SGHVS and CDR2 is FQNEAQ.

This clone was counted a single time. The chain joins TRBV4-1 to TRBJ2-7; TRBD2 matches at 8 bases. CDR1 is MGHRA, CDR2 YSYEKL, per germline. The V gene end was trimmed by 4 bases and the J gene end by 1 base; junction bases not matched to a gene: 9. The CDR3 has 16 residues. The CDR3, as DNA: TGCGCCAGCAGCCTCGGGGGCGGGACTAGTTCCTACGAGCAGTACTTC. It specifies CASSLGGGTSSYEQYF.

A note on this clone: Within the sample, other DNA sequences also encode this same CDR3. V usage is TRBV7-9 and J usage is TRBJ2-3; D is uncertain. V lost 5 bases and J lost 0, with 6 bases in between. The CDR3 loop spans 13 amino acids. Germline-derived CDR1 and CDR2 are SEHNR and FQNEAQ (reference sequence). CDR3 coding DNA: TGTGCCAGCAGCCACTCCAGCACAGATACGCAGTATTTT. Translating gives CASSHSSTDTQYF.

The CDR3 sequence is CASSRTGEVHEQYF. The CDR3 DNA reads as TGTGCCAGCAGTCGAACAGGGGAGGTCCACGAGCAGTACTTC. The chain recombines TRBV25-1 with TRBJ2-7; the D gene is possibly TRBD1 (7 bases). From germline, CDR1 is MGHDK and CDR2 SYGVNS. The CDR3 loop spans 14 amino acids. V was clipped by 5 bases and J by 5 bases, with 16 bases between them.